A single sample gave rise to the 28 T cell receptor beta chains below, sequenced in a study of Ad26.COV2.S vaccination and SARS-CoV-2 variants. This table comes from immunoSEQ multiplex PCR, and its TCRdb copy is limited to in-frame clones, with some not included. The sample holds hundreds of thousands of clones; about 85% are singletons and the top ten take roughly 3.5%. This sample's treatment: around 19 received Ad26.COV2.S at low or high dose, single or two shots; several received placebo; per-sample allocation not given. It was on day 63 after the first vaccine or placebo injection that samples were taken. Sequenced material: peripheral blood, taken in a trial of Ad26.COV2.S vaccine versus placebo. The receptors originated from a person between 18 and 59 years old who received the Ad26.COV2.S COVID-19 vaccine or a placebo.

This chain joins TRBV18 and TRBJ1-2; D gene unclear. The ends were cut back, 0 bases at V and 4 bases at J, with 15 bases in the middle. The CDR3 loop spans 16 amino acids. Germline CDR1 is KGHSH and CDR2 is LQKENI. CDR3: CASSPPVKGSLYGYTF. CDR3 sequence (DNA): TGTGCCAGCTCACCACCGGTTAAGGGAAGCCTCTATGGCTACACCTTC.

The chain recombines TRBV5-1 with TRBJ1-6, with D possibly matching TRBD1 (6 bases). The CDR3 sequence is 14 residues long. Trimming took off 3 bases at V and 8 bases at J, with 12 bases between the two ends. Germline V gives CDR1 SGHRS, CDR2 YFSETQ. The CDR3 nucleotides read TGCGCCAGCAGCTCCGGGACACAAGATTCACCCCTCCACTTT. It codes for CASSSGTQDSPLHF.

The chain has TRBV6-5 and TRBJ2-1; TRBD2 might be the D (5 bases). The CDR3 sequence is 15 residues long. Germline V CDR1 and CDR2: MNHEY, SVGAGI. V gave up 7 bases and J gave up 1 base, with 14 bases separating them. The CDR3 nucleotides are TGTGCCAGCAACCTGTACTGGGAGTCCTACAATGAGCAGTTCTTC. Its protein is CASNLYWESYNEQFF.

This clone was observed many times. V is TRBV7-9 and J is TRBJ2-5; D not certain. V was pared by 3 bases and J by 2 bases, with 10 bases between. Germline values: CDR1 SEHNR, CDR2 FQNEAQ (reference sequence). This CDR3 comprises 14 residues. This CDR3 reads CASSFRQAQETQYF. The CDR3 nucleotides read TGTGCCAGCAGCTTTAGGCAGGCTCAAGAGACCCAGTACTTC. The full variable domain, with the rest looked up from reference TRBV7-9 and TRBJ2-5, is DTGVSQNPRHKITKRGQNVTFRCDPISEHNRLYWYRQTLGQGPEFLTYFQNEAQLEKSRLLSDRFSAERPKGSFSTLEIQRTEQGDSAMYLCASSFRQAQETQYFGPGTRLLVL.

This clone was recorded only once. The V call is TRBV6-5, the J call TRBJ1-1; the D gene is possibly TRBD1 (5 bases). Trimming stripped 4 bases from V and 1 base from J, with 10 bases between. The CDR3 covers 14 residues. Germline values: CDR1 MNHEY, CDR2 SVGAGI. CDR3 nucleotides: TGTGCCAGCAGTTTCGACGGGGCGAACACTGAAGCTTTCTTT. It encodes CASSFDGANTEAFF.

The chain carries TRBV2 and TRBJ2-5; D is possibly TRBD1 (6 bases). The ends were cut back, 7 bases at V and 2 bases at J, with 26 bases in the middle. The germline V gene encodes CDR1 SNHLY and CDR2 FYNNEI. This CDR3 spans 18 amino acids. Here the CDR3 DNA reads TGTGCCAGCATGGGGATTTTGGGGATCAGACAGGCGCAAGAGACCCAGTACTTC. Its protein is CASMGILGIRQAQETQYF.

CDR3 loop: CASSPTAATNEKLFF. The CDR3 nucleotides are TGTGCCAGCAGCCCGACAGCTGCAACTAATGAAAAACTGTTTTTT. The chain is built from TRBV14 and TRBJ1-4, with TRBD1 as a possible D gene (5 bases). The CDR3 runs 15 residues. The V gene lost 4 bases and the J gene lost 0 bases, with 9 bases spanning the gap. Germline CDR1 and CDR2: SGHDN and FVKESK.

The chain links TRBV28 to TRBJ1-5, with D possibly being TRBD1 (6 bases). There are 14 residues in the CDR3. Germline V gene sequence: CDR1 MDHEN, CDR2 SYDVKM. The ends were cut back, 6 bases at V and 8 bases at J, with 17 bases in the middle. The DNA of the CDR3 is TGTGCCAGCAGACTCGGGGGGGCAGGAAAGCCCCAGCATTTT. It translates to CASRLGGAGKPQHF.

The chain uses TRBV4-3 and TRBJ2-1, with TRBD1 identical over 8 bases. V lost 0 bases and J lost 4; bases outside the gene matches: 5. CDR3 size: 16 residues. The germline gives CDR1 LGHNA, CDR2 YSLEER. CDR3 protein: CASSQDLDRDYNEQFF. The CDR3 DNA reads as TGCGCCAGCAGCCAAGATTTGGACAGGGATTACAATGAGCAGTTCTTC.

As concerns this clone: This CDR3 is also generated by other DNA sequences in the sample. The chain joins TRBV18 to TRBJ1-1, with D unclear. Trimming took 6 bases from V and 0 from J, leaving 11 bases between them. This CDR3 region has 14 residues. CDR1 KGHSH and CDR2 LQKENI come from the germline V gene. The CDR3 coding sequence is TGTGCCAGCTCGCCGACGGCGATGAACACTGAAGCTTTCTTT. As protein: CASSPTAMNTEAFF.

In this sample, this clone turned up a few times. This rearrangement joins TRBV7-6 to TRBJ1-3; D gene unclear. Germline V gene data show CDR1 as SGHVS and CDR2 as FNYEAQ. Deletions cut 1 base from V and 0 bases from J, with 4 bases between. The CDR3 spans 14 residues. The CDR3 region is CASSLEDSGNTIYF. The CDR3 nucleotides read TGTGCCAGCAGCTTAGAGGACTCTGGAAACACCATATATTTT.

The rearrangement joins TRBV6-5 to TRBJ1-5; no clear D. The ends were cut back, 2 bases at V and 5 bases at J, with 10 bases in the middle. The CDR3 is 14 residues long. Per the germline V gene, CDR1 is MNHEY and CDR2 is SVGAGI. The CDR3 sequence is CASSYESVDQPQHF. DNA for the CDR3: TGTGCCAGCAGTTACGAGTCAGTAGATCAGCCCCAGCATTTT.

The chain uses TRBV6-2 or TRBV6-3 and TRBJ2-3; TRBD2 is a possible D gene (7 bases). V lost 5 bases to trimming and J lost 6 bases, with 24 bases between them. Germline lookup yields CDR1 MNHEY and CDR2 SVGEGT. This CDR3 is built from 17 residues. In nucleotides, the CDR3 is TGTGCCAGCAGTAGGGGCTTGAGGGGGGGACCTCAGGATACGCAGTATTTT. It is translated as CASSRGLRGGPQDTQYF.

The CDR3 DNA reads TGTGCCATCAGAAAAGCGGGAGAAGTCACCTACGAGCAGTACTTC. Its translation: CAIRKAGEVTYEQYF. The V and J genes are TRBV10-3 and TRBJ2-7; 8 bases align to TRBD2. The CDR3 contains 15 residues. V trimming: 6 bases; J trimming: 2 bases; junction bases outside the gene matches: 9. CDR1 is ENHRY and CDR2 is SYGVKD in the germline V gene.

The chain has TRBV5-1 and TRBJ2-1; a possible D gene is TRBD2 (5 bases). Trimming left V 4 bases short and J 15 bases short, with 17 bases between. CDR3 length equals 12 residues. Germline assignment: CDR1 SGHRS and CDR2 YFSETQ. This chain's CDR3 is CASSPAGWGRFF. CDR3 bases: TGCGCCAGCAGCCCGGCGGGCTGGGGAAGGTTCTTC.

This chain links TRBV5-5 with TRBJ2-7, with D tentatively TRBD2 (5 bases). Germline CDR1 is SGHKS and CDR2 is YYEKEE (reference sequence). The CDR3 is made up of 11 amino acids. Trimming pared 5 bases from V and 7 bases from J, leaving 10 bases between. CDR3 loop: CASRRALEQYF. The CDR3 nucleotides read TGTGCCAGCAGGAGGGCTCTTGAGCAGTACTTC. Supplemented by reference TRBV5-5 and TRBJ2-7, the full variable domain reads DAGVTQSPTHLIKTRGQQVTLRCSPISGHKSVSWYQQVLGQGPQFIFQYYEKEERGRGNFPDRFSARQFPNYSSELNVNALLLGDSALYLCASRRALEQYFGPGTRLTVT.

The V gene is TRBV5-4, the J gene TRBJ2-3; 9 bases are a match to TRBD1. CDR3 length: 15 amino acids. From germline, CDR1 is SGHNT and CDR2 YYREEE (reference sequence). Trimming removed 6 bases from V and 1 base from J; junction bases left unmatched: 6. The CDR3, as DNA: TGTGCCAGCAAACTTGGGGACAGGGGCACAGATACGCAGTATTTT. This encodes CASKLGDRGTDTQYF.

The sample holds one count of this clone. V gene TRBV5-1 combines with J gene TRBJ2-7; 7 bases are a match to TRBD1. This CDR3 is built from 13 residues. Germline-derived CDR1 and CDR2 are SGHRS and YFSETQ. V lost 6 bases, J lost 6 bases, and 9 bases stayed unmatched. This chain's CDR3 is CASTQDDRVEQYF. The CDR3 DNA follows: TGCGCCAGCACCCAAGATGACAGGGTCGAGCAGTACTTC. The whole variable domain, filled in from reference TRBV5-1 and TRBJ2-7, reads KAGVTQTPRYLIKTRGQQVTLSCSPISGHRSVSWYQQTPGQGLQFLFEYFSETQRNKGNFPGRFSGRQFSNSRSEMNVSTLELGDSALYLCASTQDDRVEQYFGPGTRLTVT.

This clone was detected ten times or more. The V call is TRBV18, the J call TRBJ2-7, with D perhaps given as TRBD1 or TRBD2 (5 bases each). Trimming stripped 4 bases from V and 7 bases from J, with 20 bases between. CDR1 and CDR2 (germline): KGHSH, LQKENI. The CDR3 loop spans 15 amino acids. Written as DNA, the CDR3 is TGTGCCAGCTCACAGGGACGGGATCGTCGGGGAGAGCAGTACTTC. Its protein product is CASSQGRDRRGEQYF.

The rearrangement links TRBV6-2 or TRBV6-3 to TRBJ1-1; tentative D call: TRBD1 (5 bases). The V end lost 6 bases, the J end lost 4 bases, and 12 bases lay between the germline ends. CDR3 length: 13 residues. The V gene's germline CDR1 is MNHEY and CDR2 SVGEGT. This chain's CDR3 is CASSVEGITEAFF. CDR3 DNA: TGTGCCAGCAGCGTAGAGGGGATCACTGAAGCTTTCTTT.

The chain uses TRBV12-5 and TRBJ2-1, with no clear D. CDR1 and CDR2 (germline): LGHNT, FRNRAP. Trimming left V 6 bases short and J 0 bases short, with 21 bases between. The CDR3 has 18 residues. CDR3 sequence reads: CASGYLAIARSSYNEQFF. The CDR3 DNA is TGTGCTAGTGGCTATTTAGCTATAGCTAGGAGCTCCTACAATGAGCAGTTCTTC.

The V call is TRBV12-3 or TRBV12-4, the J call TRBJ1-1, with D perhaps TRBD1 (5 bases). This CDR3 has 12 residues. Trimming shortened V by 3 bases and J by 9 bases, and 11 bases separated the two germline ends. CDR3 nucleotides: TGTGCCAGCAGTTTCGTCGGGACCCAAGCTTTCTTT. Protein: CASSFVGTQAFF.

V gene TRBV10-3 combines with J gene TRBJ2-7, with TRBD1 matching 9 bases. The CDR3 consists of 13 residues. With 8 bases clipped from V and 4 bases from J, the junction kept 6 bases outside the gene matches. CDR1 and CDR2 (germline): ENHRY, SYGVKD. The CDR3 bases are TGTGCCATCCAGGGACAGGGAATATACGAGCAGTACTTC. Translating gives CAIQGQGIYEQYF.

The CDR3 nucleotides read TGTGCCAGTAGTATCCCCGGCGGGGGGCTCACTGAAGCTTTCTTT. Encoded protein: CASSIPGGGLTEAFF. The chain has TRBV19 and TRBJ1-1; D may be TRBD1 (6 bases). Germline CDR1 reads LNHDA; CDR2 reads SQIVND (reference sequence). Trimming removed 3 bases at V and 4 bases at J, with 15 bases between. CDR3 size: 15 residues.

CDR3 residues: CASSSDRREQFF. CDR3 DNA sequence: TGTGCCAGCAGCTCCGACCGGCGGGAGCAGTTCTTC. This chain links TRBV5-4 with TRBJ2-1; D is uncertain. Trimming took 3 bases from V and 10 from J, leaving 11 bases between them. Germline CDR1 is SGHNT and CDR2 is YYREEE (reference sequence). The CDR3 runs 12 residues.

The V call is TRBV7-2, the J call TRBJ2-3, with TRBD2 matching 8 bases. Germline CDR1 reads SGHTA; CDR2 reads FQGNSA. This CDR3 has 17 residues. The J segment lost 1 base and the V segment lost 1 base, leaving 7 bases of the junction unmatched. CDR3 loop: CASSLGASGSGTDTQYF. CDR3 DNA sequence: TGTGCCAGCAGCTTAGGGGCTAGCGGGTCTGGCACAGATACGCAGTATTTT. Full variable domain (outside the CDR3, taken from reference TRBV7-2 and TRBJ2-3): GAGVSQSPSNKVTEKGKDVELRCDPISGHTALYWYRQSLGQGLEFLIYFQGNSAPDKSGLPSDRFSAERTGGSVSTLTIQRTQQEDSAVYLCASSLGASGSGTDTQYFGPGTRLTVL.

This clone was observed a single time. The genes are TRBV21-1 and TRBJ2-7; the table's D call of TRBD1 was not tested on the DNA. TRBV21-1 is noted as a pseudogene. This CDR3 is built from 14 residues. The CDR3 DNA sequence: TGTGCCAGCAGCAAAGCGTCCCAGTCATACGAGCAGTACTTC. Translation gives CASSKASQSYEQYF.

The gene calls are TRBV29-1 and TRBJ2-7, with 13 bases that match TRBD2. The CDR3 has 16 residues. Germline V gene sequence: CDR1 SQVTM, CDR2 ANQGSEA. V shed 6 bases and J 7 bases; nucleotides not matched to a gene: 15. As DNA, the CDR3 is TGCAGCGTCCTTCAGGTGGGACTAGCGGGAATCTGGGAGCAGTACTTC. This gives the protein CSVLQVGLAGIWEQYF.